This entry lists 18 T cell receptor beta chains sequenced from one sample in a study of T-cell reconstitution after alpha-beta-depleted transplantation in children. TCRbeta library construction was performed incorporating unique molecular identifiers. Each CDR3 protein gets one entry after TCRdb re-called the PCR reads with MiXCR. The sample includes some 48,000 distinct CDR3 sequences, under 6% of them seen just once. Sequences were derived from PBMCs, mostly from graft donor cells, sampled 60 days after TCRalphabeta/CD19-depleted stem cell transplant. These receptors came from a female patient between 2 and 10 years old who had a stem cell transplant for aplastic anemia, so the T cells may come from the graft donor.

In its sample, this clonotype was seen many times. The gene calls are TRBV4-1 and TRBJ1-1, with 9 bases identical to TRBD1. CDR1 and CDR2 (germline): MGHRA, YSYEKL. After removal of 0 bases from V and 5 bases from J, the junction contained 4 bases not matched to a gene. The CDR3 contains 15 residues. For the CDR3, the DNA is TGCGCCAGCAGCCAAGATGGGACAGGGAGGACTGAAGCTTTCTTT. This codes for CASSQDGTGRTEAFF.

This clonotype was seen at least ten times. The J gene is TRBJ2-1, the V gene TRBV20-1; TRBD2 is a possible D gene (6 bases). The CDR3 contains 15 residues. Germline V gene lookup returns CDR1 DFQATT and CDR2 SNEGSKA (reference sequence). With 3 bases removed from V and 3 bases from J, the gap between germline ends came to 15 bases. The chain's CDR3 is CSASGRSPLYNEQFF. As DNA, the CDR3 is TGCAGTGCTAGCGGGAGAAGTCCCCTCTACAATGAGCAGTTCTTC.

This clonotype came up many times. CDR3 in amino acids: CASSFRGQGVIIQYF. CDR3 bases: TGTGCCAGCAGTTTTAGGGGACAGGGGGTTATCATTCAGTACTTC. This chain uses TRBV12-3 or TRBV12-4 with TRBJ2-4, with TRBD1 matching 11 bases. V lost 3 bases and J lost 9; bases outside the gene matches: 7. The CDR3 totals 15 residues.

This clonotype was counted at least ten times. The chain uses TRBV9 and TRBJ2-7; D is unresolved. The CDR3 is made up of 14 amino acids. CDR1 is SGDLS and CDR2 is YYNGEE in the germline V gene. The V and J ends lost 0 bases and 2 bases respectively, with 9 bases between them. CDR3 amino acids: CASSVASQAYEQYF. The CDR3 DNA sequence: TGTGCCAGCAGCGTAGCTTCCCAGGCCTACGAGCAGTACTTC.

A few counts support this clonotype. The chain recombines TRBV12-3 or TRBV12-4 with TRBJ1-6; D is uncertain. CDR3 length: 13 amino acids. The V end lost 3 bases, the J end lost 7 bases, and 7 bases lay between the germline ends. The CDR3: CASSFDGNSPLHF. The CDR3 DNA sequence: TGTGCCAGCAGTTTTGACGGGAATTCACCCCTCCACTTT.

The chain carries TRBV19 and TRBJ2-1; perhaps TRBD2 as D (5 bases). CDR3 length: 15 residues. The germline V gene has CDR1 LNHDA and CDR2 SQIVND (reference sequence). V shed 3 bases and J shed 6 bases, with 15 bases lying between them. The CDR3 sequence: CASSISRRSGNEQFF. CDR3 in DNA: TGTGCCAGTAGTATTTCTCGACGGAGCGGCAATGAGCAGTTCTTC.

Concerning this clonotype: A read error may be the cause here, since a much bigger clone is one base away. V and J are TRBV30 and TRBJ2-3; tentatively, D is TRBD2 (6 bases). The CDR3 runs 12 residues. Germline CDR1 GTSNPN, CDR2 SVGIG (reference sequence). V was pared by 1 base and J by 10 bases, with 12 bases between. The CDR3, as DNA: TGTGCCTGGAGTGAGGTAGCGGCTGCGCAGTATTTT. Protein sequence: CAWSEVAAAQYF.

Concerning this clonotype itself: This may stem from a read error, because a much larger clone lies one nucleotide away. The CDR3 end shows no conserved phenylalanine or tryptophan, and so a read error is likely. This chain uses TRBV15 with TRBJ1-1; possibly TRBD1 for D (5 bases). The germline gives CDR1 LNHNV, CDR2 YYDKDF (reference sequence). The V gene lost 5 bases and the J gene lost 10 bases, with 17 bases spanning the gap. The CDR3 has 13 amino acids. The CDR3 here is CATSGSFGDPAFC. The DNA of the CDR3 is TGTGCCACCAGCGGAAGTTTTGGGGACCCAGCTTTCTGT.

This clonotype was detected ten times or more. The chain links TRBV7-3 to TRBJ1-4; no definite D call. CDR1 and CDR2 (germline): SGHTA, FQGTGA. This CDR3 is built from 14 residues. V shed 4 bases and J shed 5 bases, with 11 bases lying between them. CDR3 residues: CASSSRAVNEKLFF. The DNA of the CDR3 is TGTGCCAGCAGCTCTCGGGCGGTCAATGAAAAACTGTTTTTT.

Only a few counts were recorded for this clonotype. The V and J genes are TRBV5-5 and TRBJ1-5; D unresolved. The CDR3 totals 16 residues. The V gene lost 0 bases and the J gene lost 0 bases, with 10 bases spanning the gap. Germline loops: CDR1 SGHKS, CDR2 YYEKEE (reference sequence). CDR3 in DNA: TGTGCCAGCAGCTTGGCCTCCAGAAATAGCAATCAGCCCCAGCATTTT. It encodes CASSLASRNSNQPQHF.

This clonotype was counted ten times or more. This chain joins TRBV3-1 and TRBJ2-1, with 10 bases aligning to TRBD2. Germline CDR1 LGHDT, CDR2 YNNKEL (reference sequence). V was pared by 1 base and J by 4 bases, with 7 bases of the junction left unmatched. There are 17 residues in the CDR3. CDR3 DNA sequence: TGTGCCAGCAGCCAAGTGCTCGCTAGCGGGAGTTACAATGAGCAGTTCTTC. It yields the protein CASSQVLASGSYNEQFF.

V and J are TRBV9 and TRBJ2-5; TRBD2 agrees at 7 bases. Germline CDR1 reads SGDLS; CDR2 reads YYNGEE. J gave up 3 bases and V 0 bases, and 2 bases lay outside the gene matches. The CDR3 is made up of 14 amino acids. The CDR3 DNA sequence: TGTGCCAGCAGCGTAGGAGGGACTAAAGAGACCCAGTACTTC. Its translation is CASSVGGTKETQYF. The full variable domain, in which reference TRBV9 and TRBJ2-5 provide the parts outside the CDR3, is DSGVTQTPKHLITATGQRVTLRCSPRSGDLSVYWYQQSLDQGLQFLIQYYNGEERAKGNILERFSAQQFPDLHSELNLSSLELGDSALYFCASSVGGTKETQYFGPGTRLLVL.

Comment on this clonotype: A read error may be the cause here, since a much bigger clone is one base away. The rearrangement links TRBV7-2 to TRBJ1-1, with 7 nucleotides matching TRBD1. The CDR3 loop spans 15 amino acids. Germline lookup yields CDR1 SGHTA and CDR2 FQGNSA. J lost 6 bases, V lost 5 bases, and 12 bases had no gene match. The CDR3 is CASSRSRDRWPEAFF. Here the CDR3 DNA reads TGTGCCAGCAGCCGTTCCCGGGACAGATGGCCTGAAGCTTTCTTT.

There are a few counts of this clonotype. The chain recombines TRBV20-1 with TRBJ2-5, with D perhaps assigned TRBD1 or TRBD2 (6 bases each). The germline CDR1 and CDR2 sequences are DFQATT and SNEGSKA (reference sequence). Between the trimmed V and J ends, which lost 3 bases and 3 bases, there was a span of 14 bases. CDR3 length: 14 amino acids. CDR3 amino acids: CSASAGHLKETQYF. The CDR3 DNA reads TGCAGTGCTAGCGCGGGACACCTAAAAGAGACCCAGTACTTC.

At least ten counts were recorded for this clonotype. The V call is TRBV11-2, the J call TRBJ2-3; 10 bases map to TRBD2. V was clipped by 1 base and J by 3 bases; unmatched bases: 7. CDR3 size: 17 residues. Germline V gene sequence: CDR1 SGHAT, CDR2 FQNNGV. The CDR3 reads CASSLGASGGRTDTQYF. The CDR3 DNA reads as TGTGCCAGCAGCTTAGGGGCTAGCGGGGGTAGGACAGATACGCAGTATTTT.

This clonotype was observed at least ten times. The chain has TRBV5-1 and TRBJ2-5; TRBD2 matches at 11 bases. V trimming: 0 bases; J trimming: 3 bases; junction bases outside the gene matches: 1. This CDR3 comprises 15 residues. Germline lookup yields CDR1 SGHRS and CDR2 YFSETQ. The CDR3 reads CASSLVSGGEETQYF. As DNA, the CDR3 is TGCGCCAGCAGCTTGGTTAGCGGGGGGGAAGAGACCCAGTACTTC.

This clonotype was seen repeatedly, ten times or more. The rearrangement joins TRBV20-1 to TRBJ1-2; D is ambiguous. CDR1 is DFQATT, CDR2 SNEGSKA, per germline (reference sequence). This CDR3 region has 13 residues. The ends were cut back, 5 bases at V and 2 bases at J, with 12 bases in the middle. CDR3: CSASPVENYGYTF. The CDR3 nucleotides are TGCAGTGCTTCTCCGGTAGAAAACTATGGCTACACCTTC.

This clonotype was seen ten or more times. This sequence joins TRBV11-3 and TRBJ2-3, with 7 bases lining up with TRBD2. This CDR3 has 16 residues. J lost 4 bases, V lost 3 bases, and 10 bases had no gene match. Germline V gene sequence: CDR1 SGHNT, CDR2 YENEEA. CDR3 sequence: CASSFGREIPADTQYF. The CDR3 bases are TGTGCCAGCAGCTTTGGGAGGGAGATCCCCGCAGATACGCAGTATTTT.